This TCR beta chain was identified in a study of beta chain features in type 1 diabetes. Overall study context: Some 110,000,000 sorted cells were examined across all samples. Whole-study results and caveats: Here, the possible influence of HLA type (on TCRB rearrangement) remained unresolved. Shorter TCRB CDR3s, moderately but significantly so, marked every one of the four CD4+ subsets in Type 1 diabetes patients.

About 116 mL of blood, on average, came from one heparinised draw per donor. The sample holds a few counts of this clone. Its antigen remains unknown. V was shortened by 5 bases and J by 2 bases, with 16 bases between the two germline ends. CDR3 length: 16 residues. Germline V gene lookup returns CDR1 SGHAT and CDR2 FQNNGV. Investigators reverse transcribed all isolated RNA, so they sequenced expressed TCRB transcripts. TCRdb keeps only in-frame clones here, not all; method: immunoSEQ multiplex PCR. The sample carries hundreds of thousands of clones, 11% recorded once. Sequences were obtained from naive CD4+ T cells from blood. This sequence was found in a young man with type 1 diabetes. This sequence joins TRBV11-2 and TRBJ2-4; D perhaps matches TRBD1 (7 bases). The CDR3 nucleotides are TGTGCCAGCAGCACCCTCAGGGGGGAAACCAAAAACATTCAGTACTTC. Translating it yields CASSTLRGETKNIQYF.